One and the same sample provided the 27 T cell receptor beta chains below, sequenced in a study of T cell changes during pregnancy in multiple sclerosis. Clones were read by immunoSEQ multiplex PCR, and TCRdb kept only the in-frame ones, dropping some. The table lists approximately 52,000 clones, 92% of them singletons. The sample consisted of CD4+ T cells from peripheral blood mononuclear cells, taken in the third trimester of pregnancy. Receptor source: a female donor with multiple sclerosis, enrolled in a pregnancy study.

The V and J genes are TRBV18 and TRBJ1-1; maybe TRBD1 (6 bases). The V end lost 3 bases, the J end lost 1 base, and 15 bases lay between the germline ends. Per germline, CDR1 KGHSH and CDR2 LQKENI. The CDR3 length is 16 residues. The CDR3 DNA reads as TGTGCCAGCTCACCCCACAGGGATTTATCGAACACTGAAGCTTTCTTT. As protein: CASSPHRDLSNTEAFF.

The chain couples TRBV29-1 to TRBJ1-2, with 7 bases that match TRBD1. V lost 7 bases and J lost 3; bases outside the gene matches: 5. In germline, CDR1 is SQVTM, CDR2 ANQGSEA. This CDR3 spans 12 amino acids. The CDR3 region is CSGSGTDYGYTF. Written as DNA, the CDR3 is TGCAGCGGATCCGGGACAGACTATGGCTACACCTTC.

This rearrangement joins TRBV27 to TRBJ1-3; D might be TRBD1 (6 bases). Looked up from germline, CDR1 is MNHEY and CDR2 is SMNVEV (reference sequence). With 1 base removed from V and 0 bases from J, the gap between germline ends came to 7 bases. The CDR3 sequence is 15 residues long. The CDR3 sequence is CASSLLGGSGNTIYF. Here the CDR3 DNA reads TGTGCCAGCAGTTTATTAGGGGGCTCTGGAAACACCATATATTTT.

The genes are TRBV19 and TRBJ1-6, with unresolved D. CDR1 LNHDA and CDR2 SQIVND come from the germline V gene (reference sequence). V gave up 5 bases and J gave up 10 bases, with 15 bases separating them. The CDR3 loop spans 14 amino acids. The CDR3 nucleotides are TGTGCCAGTAGTCCCGGCCCCCGCGGGTCACCCCTCCACTTT. Its translation: CASSPGPRGSPLHF.

This clone was picked up one time. V and J are TRBV6-5 and TRBJ1-1; TRBD1 might be the D (6 bases). Per germline, CDR1 MNHEY and CDR2 SVGAGI. The length of the CDR3 is 13 residues. Trimming removed 6 bases at V and 3 bases at J, with 11 bases between. The CDR3 DNA is TGTGCCAGCAGCAGGGGAGAGGACACTGAAGCTTTCTTT. Its translation is CASSRGEDTEAFF.

The CDR3 reads CASFERGRGTEAFF. CDR3 sequence (DNA): TGCGCCAGCTTTGAGAGGGGGAGGGGCACTGAAGCTTTCTTT. J is TRBJ1-1 and V is TRBV10-2, with TRBD1 as a possible D gene (6 bases). V lost 8 bases, J lost 4 bases, and 17 bases lay in between. This CDR3 comprises 14 residues. Germline V gene data show CDR1 as WSHSY and CDR2 as SAAADI.

The chain links TRBV28 to TRBJ1-5; 10 bases map to TRBD1. CDR3 length equals 18 residues. CDR1 and CDR2 from the germline V gene are MDHEN and SYDVKM. Trimming at V came to 5 bases and at J to 3 bases, leaving 13 bases not matched to a gene. The CDR3 DNA reads TGTGCCAGCAGTGCCCCCGGGACAGGGGTATTGGCCAATCAGCCCCAGCATTTT. It translates to CASSAPGTGVLANQPQHF.

The chain employs TRBV2 and TRBJ2-2, with 7 nucleotides matching TRBD2. CDR1 SNHLY and CDR2 FYNNEI come from the germline V gene. CDR3 size: 15 residues. V shed 8 bases and J 2 bases; nucleotides not matched to a gene: 8. The CDR3 region has the DNA TGTGCCAGCTCCCTTCGGGGGGTTAACACCGGGGAGCTGTTTTTT. Its translation: CASSLRGVNTGELFF.

This clone has a handful of counts. The genes are TRBV7-9 and TRBJ1-1; the D gene is possibly TRBD1 (6 bases). V was shortened by 6 bases and J by 4 bases, with 21 bases between the two germline ends. CDR3 length: 16 residues. Per the germline V gene, CDR1 is SEHNR and CDR2 is FQNEAQ (reference sequence). CDR3 region: CASRDPRGGLGTEAFF. The CDR3 DNA reads as TGTGCCAGCAGGGATCCCCGGGGGGGCCTAGGCACTGAAGCTTTCTTT.

This clone turned up a few times. The chain is built from TRBV5-5 and TRBJ2-2; the D is unclear. CDR3 length: 12 residues. V was trimmed by 3 bases and J by 3 bases, leaving 3 bases between them. The germline CDR1 and CDR2 sequences are SGHKS and YYEKEE (reference sequence). CDR3 sequence reads: CASSSYTGELFF. CDR3 nucleotide sequence: TGTGCCAGCAGCTCCTACACCGGGGAGCTGTTTTTT.

The chain uses TRBV27 and TRBJ1-3; D is uncertain. CDR1 is MNHEY and CDR2 is SMNVEV in the germline V gene (reference sequence). The CDR3 extends over 16 amino acids. V lost 0 bases and J 0 bases, leaving 9 bases between the germline ends. The CDR3 coding sequence is TGTGCCAGCAGTTTATCGGCAGCGCTCTCTGGAAACACCATATATTTT. It yields the protein CASSLSAALSGNTIYF.

The rearrangement uses TRBV5-1 and TRBJ2-1; 8 nucleotides align to TRBD1. In germline, CDR1 is SGHRS, CDR2 YFSETQ. This CDR3 is built from 15 residues. V lost 3 bases to trimming and J lost 1 base; unmatched junction nucleotides: 3. This CDR3 reads CASSSQGASYNEQFF. CDR3 sequence (DNA): TGCGCCAGCAGCTCCCAGGGGGCGTCCTACAATGAGCAGTTCTTC.

The chain recombines TRBV18 with TRBJ1-1; 9 bases are a match to TRBD1. Trimming cost V 1 base and J 4 bases; bases outside gene matches: 1. Per germline, CDR1 KGHSH and CDR2 LQKENI. The CDR3 length is 14 residues. CDR3 bases: TGTGCCAGCTCACCACAGGACAGGGGCACTGAAGCTTTCTTT. Its protein is CASSPQDRGTEAFF.

The count of this clone is one. The genes are TRBV9 and TRBJ2-2; 10 nucleotides agree with TRBD2. V lost 4 bases and J lost 7; bases outside the gene matches: 10. The CDR3 totals 16 residues. Per germline, CDR1 SGDLS and CDR2 YYNGEE. In DNA, the CDR3 is TGTGCCAGCAGCAGGGCCCCTAGCGGGAGTGTCGGGGAGCTGTTTTTT. Its translation is CASSRAPSGSVGELFF. Variable domain in full (rest from reference TRBV9 and TRBJ2-2): DSGVTQTPKHLITATGQRVTLRCSPRSGDLSVYWYQQSLDQGLQFLIQYYNGEERAKGNILERFSAQQFPDLHSELNLSSLELGDSALYFCASSRAPSGSVGELFFGEGSRLTVL.

The chain couples TRBV18 to TRBJ2-5; the D gene is possibly TRBD1 (6 bases). V dropped 5 bases and J dropped 6 bases, with 10 bases sitting between them. The CDR3 loop spans 12 amino acids. Germline V CDR1 and CDR2: KGHSH, LQKENI. CDR3 coding DNA: TGTGCCAGCTCAACCGGACAGCAGACCCAGTACTTC. This translates into CASSTGQQTQYF.

The chain joins TRBV7-3 to TRBJ2-5; TRBD2 aligns across 11 bases. Looked up from germline, CDR1 is SGHTA and CDR2 is FQGTGA. V was clipped by 5 bases and J by 5 bases; unmatched bases: 7. The CDR3 length is 15 residues. CDR3: CASSVIAGGGETQYF. In DNA form, the CDR3 reads TGTGCCAGCAGCGTTATAGCGGGAGGGGGGGAGACCCAGTACTTC.

The rearrangement links TRBV7-2 to TRBJ1-1; D unclear. Germline assignment: CDR1 SGHTA and CDR2 FQGNSA. V shed 1 base and J shed 0 bases, with 6 bases lying between them. This CDR3 has 14 amino acids. The CDR3 sequence: CASSLEALNTEAFF. CDR3 in DNA: TGTGCCAGCAGCTTAGAAGCCTTGAACACTGAAGCTTTCTTT.

The V gene is TRBV7-6, the J gene TRBJ2-7; 13 bases map to TRBD2. The CDR3 totals 14 residues. Trimming took 5 bases from V and 9 from J; bases not matched to a gene: 7. Germline values: CDR1 SGHVS, CDR2 FNYEAQ. The CDR3 DNA follows: TGTGCCAGCAGCCCCGGACTAGCGGGAGTGGGGCAGTACTTC. Translation gives CASSPGLAGVGQYF.

The chain couples TRBV18 to TRBJ2-7; TRBD1 matches at 9 bases. The V and J ends lost 4 bases and 6 bases, in that order; junction bases with no gene match: 4. Germline assignment: CDR1 KGHSH and CDR2 LQKENI. This CDR3 region has 13 residues. The chain's CDR3 is CASSLQGAGEQYF. The DNA for the CDR3 is TGTGCCAGCTCACTACAGGGGGCTGGCGAGCAGTACTTC.

The chain recombines TRBV5-4 with TRBJ1-2; TRBD1 matches at 7 bases. There are 14 residues in the CDR3. V lost 5 bases to trimming and J lost 8 bases; unmatched junction nucleotides: 12. Per germline, CDR1 SGHNT and CDR2 YYREEE (reference sequence). The CDR3 DNA sequence: TGTGCCAGCAGAAACAGGGGAAGATTAGGAGGCTACACCTTC. Translated: CASRNRGRLGGYTF.

This clone showed up just once. This rearrangement joins TRBV6-6 to TRBJ2-5; D might be TRBD2 (5 bases). The length of the CDR3 is 13 residues. CDR1 and CDR2 from the germline V gene are MNHNY and SVGAGI (reference sequence). Trimming cost V 7 bases and J 4 bases, with 13 bases left between them. CDR3 sequence reads: CASTYTGRETQYF. CDR3 in DNA: TGTGCCAGCACCTACACTGGGAGAGAGACCCAGTACTTC.

The rearrangement uses TRBV29-1 and TRBJ2-1; D is uncertain. With 5 bases removed from V and 9 bases from J, the gap between germline ends came to 17 bases. This CDR3 contains 13 residues. CDR1 and CDR2 (germline): SQVTM, ANQGSEA. The CDR3 region has the DNA TGCAGCGTTACGCAAAGGTCACGAGGTGAGCAGTTCTTC. Encoded protein: CSVTQRSRGEQFF.

The chain carries TRBV2 and TRBJ1-1, with D possibly being TRBD1 (5 bases). Trimming pared 6 bases from V and 4 bases from J, leaving 15 bases between. This CDR3 is 14 amino acids long. Germline lookup yields CDR1 SNHLY and CDR2 FYNNEI. This CDR3 is CASRNKGGTTEAFF. The CDR3 DNA reads TGTGCCAGCAGAAATAAGGGAGGGACCACTGAAGCTTTCTTT. Looking up the rest from reference TRBV2 and TRBJ1-1 gives the full variable domain: EPEVTQTPSHQVTQMGQEVILRCVPISNHLYFYWYRQILGQKVEFLVSFYNNEISEKSEIFDDQFSVERPDGSNFTLKIRSTKLEDSAMYFCASRNKGGTTEAFFGQGTRLTVV.

V and J are TRBV19 and TRBJ1-4; 7 bases match TRBD1. Germline CDR1 and CDR2: LNHDA and SQIVND (reference sequence). The CDR3 has 16 amino acids. V was clipped by 7 bases and J by 3 bases; unmatched bases: 11. The CDR3 coding sequence is TGTGCCAGTACCCCAAGGAGGGGGCTGTCTAATGAAAAACTGTTTTTT. This codes for CASTPRRGLSNEKLFF.

The chain combines TRBV5-1 with TRBJ2-7; D is possibly TRBD2 (6 bases). Trimming stripped 3 bases from V and 3 bases from J, with 19 bases between. The CDR3 is 16 amino acids. Germline V gives CDR1 SGHRS, CDR2 YFSETQ. The CDR3 sequence is CASSSIRGGGLYEQYF. The CDR3 DNA reads TGCGCCAGCAGCTCCATCCGGGGAGGAGGCCTCTACGAGCAGTACTTC.

The gene calls are TRBV18 and TRBJ1-1, with no clear D. The germline gives CDR1 KGHSH, CDR2 LQKENI. V was cut by 6 bases and J by 0 bases, with 14 bases left in between. The CDR3 is 15 amino acids. CDR3 protein: CASSPTAAVNTEAFF. In nucleotides, the CDR3 is TGTGCCAGCTCCCCCACCGCGGCAGTGAACACTGAAGCTTTCTTT.

The rearrangement uses TRBV20-1 and TRBJ2-7, with 8 bases lining up with TRBD1. Per germline, CDR1 DFQATT and CDR2 SNEGSKA (reference sequence). The V and J ends lost 6 bases and 7 bases, in that order; junction bases with no gene match: 5. This CDR3 is built from 11 residues. The CDR3 nucleotides read TGCAGTGCCGCGACAGGGGATGAGCAGTACTTC. It translates to CSAATGDEQYF.